This T cell receptor (beta chain) was retrieved from a study of pediatric ulcerative colitis. This clone was recorded once. Generated by immunoSEQ multiplex PCR, the TCRdb table keeps only in-frame clones and is missing some. The table has approximately 32,000 clones, roughly four fifths seen once; the top ten hold 3.5% to 4.5%. Sequencing was performed on blood. The sequence derives from a boy aged 5-17 years with severe ulcerative colitis.

In DNA form, the CDR3 reads TGTGCCAGCAGCCGCCGGGACAGGGGGCCTTCTGGGTACGAGCAGTACTTC. Amino acid sequence: CASSRRDRGPSGYEQYF. V and J are TRBV7-2 and TRBJ2-7; 12 positions agree with TRBD1. CDR1 is SGHTA, CDR2 FQGNSA, per germline. The CDR3 contains 17 residues. Losses at the gene ends were 5 bases for V and 4 bases for J; bases not matched to a gene: 12.